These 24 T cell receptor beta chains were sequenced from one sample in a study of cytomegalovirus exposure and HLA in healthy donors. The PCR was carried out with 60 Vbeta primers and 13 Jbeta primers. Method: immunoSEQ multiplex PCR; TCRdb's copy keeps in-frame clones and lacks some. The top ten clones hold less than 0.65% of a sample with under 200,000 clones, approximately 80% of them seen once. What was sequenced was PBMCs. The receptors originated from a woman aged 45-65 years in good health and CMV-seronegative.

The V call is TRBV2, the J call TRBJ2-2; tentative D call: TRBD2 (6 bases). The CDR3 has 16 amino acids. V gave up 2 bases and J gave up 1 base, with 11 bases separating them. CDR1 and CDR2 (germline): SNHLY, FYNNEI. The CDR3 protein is CASSETGEMNTGELFF. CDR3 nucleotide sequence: TGTGCCAGCAGTGAAACGGGAGAAATGAACACCGGGGAGCTGTTTTTT.

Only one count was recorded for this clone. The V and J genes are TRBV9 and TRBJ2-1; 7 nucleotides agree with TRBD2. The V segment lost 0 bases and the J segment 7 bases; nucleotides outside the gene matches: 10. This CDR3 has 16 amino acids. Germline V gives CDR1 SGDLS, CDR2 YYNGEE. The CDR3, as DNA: TGTGCCAGCAGCGTAGCTCTGGCGGGGGTTGGGAATGAGCAGTTCTTC. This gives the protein CASSVALAGVGNEQFF.

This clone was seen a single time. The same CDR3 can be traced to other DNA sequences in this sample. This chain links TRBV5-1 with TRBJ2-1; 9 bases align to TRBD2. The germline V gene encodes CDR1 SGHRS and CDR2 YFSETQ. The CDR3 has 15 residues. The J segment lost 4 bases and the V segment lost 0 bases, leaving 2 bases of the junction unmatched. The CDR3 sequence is CASSLASGTYNEQFF. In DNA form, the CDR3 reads TGCGCCAGCAGCTTGGCTAGCGGGACGTACAATGAGCAGTTCTTC.

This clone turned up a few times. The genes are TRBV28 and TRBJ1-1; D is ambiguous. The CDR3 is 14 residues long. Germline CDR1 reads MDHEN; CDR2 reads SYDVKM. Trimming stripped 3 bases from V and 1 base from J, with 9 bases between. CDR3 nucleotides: TGTGCCAGCAGTTTCGGGGATTCGAACACTGAAGCTTTCTTT. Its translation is CASSFGDSNTEAFF.

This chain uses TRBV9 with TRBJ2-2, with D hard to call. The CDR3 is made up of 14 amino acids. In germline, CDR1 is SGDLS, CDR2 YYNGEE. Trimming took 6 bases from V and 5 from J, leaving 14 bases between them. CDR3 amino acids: CASKLTWFTGELFF. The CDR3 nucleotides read TGTGCCAGCAAACTAACGTGGTTTACCGGGGAGCTGTTTTTT. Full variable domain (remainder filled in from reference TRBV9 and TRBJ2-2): DSGVTQTPKHLITATGQRVTLRCSPRSGDLSVYWYQQSLDQGLQFLIQYYNGEERAKGNILERFSAQQFPDLHSELNLSSLELGDSALYFCASKLTWFTGELFFGEGSRLTVL.

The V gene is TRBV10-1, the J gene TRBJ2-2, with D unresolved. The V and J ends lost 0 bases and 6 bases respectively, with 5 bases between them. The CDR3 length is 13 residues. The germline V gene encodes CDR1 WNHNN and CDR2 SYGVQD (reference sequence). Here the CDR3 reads CASSESGAGELFF. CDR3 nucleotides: TGCGCCAGCAGTGAGTCTGGAGCCGGGGAGCTGTTTTTT.

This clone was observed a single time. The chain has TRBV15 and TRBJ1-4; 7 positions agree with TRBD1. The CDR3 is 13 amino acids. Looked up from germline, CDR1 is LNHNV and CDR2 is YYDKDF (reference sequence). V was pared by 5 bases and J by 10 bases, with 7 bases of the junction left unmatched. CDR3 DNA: TGTGCCACCAGCGCAGACAGGGCCGGAAAACTGTTTTTT. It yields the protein CATSADRAGKLFF.

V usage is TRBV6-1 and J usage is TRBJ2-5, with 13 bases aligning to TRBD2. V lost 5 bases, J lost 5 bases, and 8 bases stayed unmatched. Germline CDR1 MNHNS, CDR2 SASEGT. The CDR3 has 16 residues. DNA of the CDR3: TGTGCCAGCAGTAAAGGGACTAGCGGGACGATTGAGACCCAGTACTTC. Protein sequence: CASSKGTSGTIETQYF.

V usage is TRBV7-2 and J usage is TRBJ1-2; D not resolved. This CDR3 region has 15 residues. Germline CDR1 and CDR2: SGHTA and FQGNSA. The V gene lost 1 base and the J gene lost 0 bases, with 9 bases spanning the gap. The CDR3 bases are TGTGCCAGCAGCTTAGAACGAAGAGCTAACTATGGCTACACCTTC. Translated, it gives CASSLERRANYGYTF.

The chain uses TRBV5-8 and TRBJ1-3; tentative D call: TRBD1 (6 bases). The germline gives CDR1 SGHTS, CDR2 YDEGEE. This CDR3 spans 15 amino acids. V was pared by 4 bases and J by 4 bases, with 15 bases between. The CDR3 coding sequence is TGTGCCAGCAGCCTTTCATGGGGGCCCGGAAACACCATATATTTT. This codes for CASSLSWGPGNTIYF.

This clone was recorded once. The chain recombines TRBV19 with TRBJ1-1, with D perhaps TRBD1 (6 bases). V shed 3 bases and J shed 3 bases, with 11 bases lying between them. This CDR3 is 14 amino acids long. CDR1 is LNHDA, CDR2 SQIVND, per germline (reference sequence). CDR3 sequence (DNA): TGTGCCAGTAGTATCAACGAGGGGGACACTGAAGCTTTCTTT. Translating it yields CASSINEGDTEAFF. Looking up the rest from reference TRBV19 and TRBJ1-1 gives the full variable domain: DGGITQSPKYLFRKEGQNVTLSCEQNLNHDAMYWYRQDPGQGLRLIYYSQIVNDFQKGDIAEGYSVSREKKESFPLTVTSAQKNPTAFYLCASSINEGDTEAFFGQGTRLTVV.

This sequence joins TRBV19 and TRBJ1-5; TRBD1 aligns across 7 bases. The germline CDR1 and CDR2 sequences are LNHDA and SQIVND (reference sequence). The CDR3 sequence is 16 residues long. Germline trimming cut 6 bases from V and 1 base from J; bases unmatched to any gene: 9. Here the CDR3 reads CASSPEGGVSNQPQHF. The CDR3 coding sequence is TGTGCCAGTAGCCCGGAAGGGGGCGTAAGCAATCAGCCCCAGCATTTT. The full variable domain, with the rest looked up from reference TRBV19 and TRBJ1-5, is DGGITQSPKYLFRKEGQNVTLSCEQNLNHDAMYWYRQDPGQGLRLIYYSQIVNDFQKGDIAEGYSVSREKKESFPLTVTSAQKNPTAFYLCASSPEGGVSNQPQHFGDGTRLSIL.

The CDR3 sequence is CASALGGNRAGNSPLHF. CDR3 in DNA: TGTGCCAGCGCCCTCGGGGGGAACAGGGCGGGAAATTCACCCCTCCACTTT. The rearrangement links TRBV9 to TRBJ1-6, with D possibly being TRBD1 (6 bases). The ends were cut back, 7 bases at V and 7 bases at J, with 24 bases in the middle. The CDR3 has 17 amino acids. Germline CDR1 SGDLS, CDR2 YYNGEE.

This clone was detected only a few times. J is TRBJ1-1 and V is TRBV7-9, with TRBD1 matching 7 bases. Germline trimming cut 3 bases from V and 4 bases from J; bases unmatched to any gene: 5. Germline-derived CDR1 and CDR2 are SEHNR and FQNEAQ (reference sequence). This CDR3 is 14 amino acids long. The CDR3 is CASSFDRASTEAFF. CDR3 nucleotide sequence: TGTGCCAGCAGCTTCGACAGGGCAAGCACTGAAGCTTTCTTT.

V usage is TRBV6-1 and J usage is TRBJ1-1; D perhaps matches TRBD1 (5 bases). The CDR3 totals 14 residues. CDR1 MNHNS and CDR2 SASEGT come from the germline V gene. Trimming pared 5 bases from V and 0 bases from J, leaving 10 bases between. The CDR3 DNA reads TGTGCCAGCAGTTCAGGGACTATGAACACTGAAGCTTTCTTT. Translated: CASSSGTMNTEAFF.

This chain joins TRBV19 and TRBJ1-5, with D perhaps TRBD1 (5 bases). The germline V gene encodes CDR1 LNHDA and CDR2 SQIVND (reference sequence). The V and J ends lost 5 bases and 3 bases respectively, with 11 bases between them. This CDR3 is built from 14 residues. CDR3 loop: CASSPQGYNQPQHF. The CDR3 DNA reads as TGTGCCAGTAGTCCCCAGGGCTACAATCAGCCCCAGCATTTT.

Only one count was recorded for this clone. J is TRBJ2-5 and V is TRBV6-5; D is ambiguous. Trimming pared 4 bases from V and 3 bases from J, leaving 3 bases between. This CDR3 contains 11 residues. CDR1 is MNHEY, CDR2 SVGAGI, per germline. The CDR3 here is CASSFKETQYF. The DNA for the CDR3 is TGTGCCAGCAGTTTTAAAGAGACCCAGTACTTC.

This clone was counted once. Written as DNA, the CDR3 is TGCGCCAGCAACCATGTTAGGGAGGGCCTATACGAGCAGTACTTC. Amino acids: CASNHVREGLYEQYF. The chain recombines TRBV5-1 with TRBJ2-7; the match to TRBD2 covers 7 bases. The CDR3 has 15 amino acids. V was pared by 6 bases and J by 4 bases, with 13 bases of the junction left unmatched. Germline V gene sequence: CDR1 SGHRS, CDR2 YFSETQ. The full variable domain, with the rest looked up from reference TRBV5-1 and TRBJ2-7, is KAGVTQTPRYLIKTRGQQVTLSCSPISGHRSVSWYQQTPGQGLQFLFEYFSETQRNKGNFPGRFSGRQFSNSRSEMNVSTLELGDSALYLCASNHVREGLYEQYFGPGTRLTVT.

CDR3 sequence reads: CASSPTGEASGNTIYF. The CDR3 bases are TGTGCCAGCAGCCCGACAGGGGAGGCCTCTGGAAACACCATATATTTT. J is TRBJ1-3 and V is TRBV11-2; 8 bases map to TRBD1. The CDR3 has 16 amino acids. The V and J ends lost 5 bases and 0 bases, in that order; junction bases with no gene match: 6. In germline, CDR1 is SGHAT, CDR2 FQNNGV.

The CDR3 sequence is CASSSQPGHISGNTIYF. The CDR3 DNA follows: TGTGCCAGCAGCTCCCAACCGGGACACATCTCTGGAAACACCATATATTTT. The chain has TRBV7-6 and TRBJ1-3; tentatively, D is TRBD1 (6 bases). The CDR3 consists of 17 residues. V gave up 4 bases and J gave up 0 bases, with 16 bases separating them. Germline loops: CDR1 SGHVS, CDR2 FNYEAQ. The full variable domain, rest sourced from reference TRBV7-6 and TRBJ1-3, is GAGVSQSPRYKVTKRGQDVALRCDPISGHVSLYWYRQALGQGPEFLTYFNYEAQQDKSGLPNDRFSAERPEGSISTLTIQRTEQRDSAMYRCASSSQPGHISGNTIYFGEGSWLTVV.

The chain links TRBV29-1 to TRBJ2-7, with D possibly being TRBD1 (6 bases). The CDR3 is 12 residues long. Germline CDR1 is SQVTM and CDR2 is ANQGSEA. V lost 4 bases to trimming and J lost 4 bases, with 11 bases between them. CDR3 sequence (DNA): TGCAGCGTTGGACAGGCAACTTACGAGCAGTACTTC. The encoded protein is CSVGQATYEQYF.

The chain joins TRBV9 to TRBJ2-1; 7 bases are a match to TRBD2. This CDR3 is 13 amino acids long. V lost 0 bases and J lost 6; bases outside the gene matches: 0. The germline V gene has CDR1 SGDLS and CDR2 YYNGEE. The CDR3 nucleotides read TGTGCCAGCAGCGTAGGGACTAGCAATGAGCAGTTCTTC. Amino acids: CASSVGTSNEQFF. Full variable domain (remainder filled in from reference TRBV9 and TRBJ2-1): DSGVTQTPKHLITATGQRVTLRCSPRSGDLSVYWYQQSLDQGLQFLIQYYNGEERAKGNILERFSAQQFPDLHSELNLSSLELGDSALYFCASSVGTSNEQFFGPGTRLTVL.

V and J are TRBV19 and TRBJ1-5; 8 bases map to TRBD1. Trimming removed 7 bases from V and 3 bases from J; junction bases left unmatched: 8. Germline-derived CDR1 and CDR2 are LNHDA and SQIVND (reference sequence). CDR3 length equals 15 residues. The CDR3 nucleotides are TGTGCCAGTAATATGGGACAGGCCCCCAATCAGCCCCAGCATTTT. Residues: CASNMGQAPNQPQHF. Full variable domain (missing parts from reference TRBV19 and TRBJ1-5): DGGITQSPKYLFRKEGQNVTLSCEQNLNHDAMYWYRQDPGQGLRLIYYSQIVNDFQKGDIAEGYSVSREKKESFPLTVTSAQKNPTAFYLCASNMGQAPNQPQHFGDGTRLSIL.

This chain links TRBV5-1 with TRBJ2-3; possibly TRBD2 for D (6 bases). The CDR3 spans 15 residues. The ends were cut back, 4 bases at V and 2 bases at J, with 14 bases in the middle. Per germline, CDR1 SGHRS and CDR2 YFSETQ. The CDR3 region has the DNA TGCGCCAGCAGCCCAGACGGGACTTACACAGATACGCAGTATTTT. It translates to CASSPDGTYTDTQYF. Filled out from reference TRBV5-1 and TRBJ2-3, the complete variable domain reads KAGVTQTPRYLIKTRGQQVTLSCSPISGHRSVSWYQQTPGQGLQFLFEYFSETQRNKGNFPGRFSGRQFSNSRSEMNVSTLELGDSALYLCASSPDGTYTDTQYFGPGTRLTVL.